The present T cell receptor beta chain was sequenced within a study of blood T cell repertoires in COVID-19. Authors' data handling: For nucleated cells, counts were estimated from reference gene primer amplification. TCRdb keeps only in-frame clones here, not all; method: immunoSEQ multiplex PCR. Clone size and the V and J calls come from that table; the DNA yielded D and trimming. This table holds more than 450,000 clones, roughly nine tenths found once. CDR3 length equals 13 residues. With 5 bases removed from V and 4 bases from J, the gap between germline ends came to 11 bases. Germline CDR1 and CDR2: LNHDA and SQIVND (reference sequence). Participants were aged about 18 to 100 years, lived in 20 to 25 US areas, and enrolled virtually.

This receptor was taken from a woman under 30 who had recovered from COVID-19. Material for sequencing was PBMCs or T cells enriched from blood (not recorded which). This sequence joins TRBV19 and TRBJ1-2; maybe TRBD1 (6 bases). This CDR3 is CASSPDSGYGYTF. The CDR3 DNA follows: TGTGCCAGTAGTCCGGACAGCGGCTATGGCTACACCTTC.